Listed below are T cell receptor beta chains from one sample, sequenced in a study of CD8 T cells in ankylosing spondylitis. TCRdb fed the 5' RACE reads into MiXCR, producing one record per CDR3 protein. The sample yields some 330,000 distinct CDR3 sequences, roughly 8% seen once. What was sequenced was blood, either unsorted or a sorted T cell fraction (not recorded which). The receptors were gathered from a male donor with ankylosing spondylitis. Both conserved end residues are part of each CDR3. The order of the fields is V gene, J gene, D gene, clone size, CDR3 DNA, CDR3 protein. The D gene is left open where the match is weak. Not all rows give a size; the values are once, few, many and, for expanded clones, a class.

TRBV20-1	TRBJ2-7	TRBD1	-	TGCAGTGCTAGAGGACAGGGGATCTCCTACGAGCAGTACTTC	CSARGQGISYEQYF
TRBV9	TRBJ2-2	-	many	TGTGCCAGCAGCGTCTCCCAGGCAGCGAACACCGGGGAGCTGTTTTTT	CASSVSQAANTGELFF
TRBV7-3	TRBJ2-5	-	-	TGTGCCAGCAGCTCGTGTTTTCAGGTCTCGGGGGAGACCCAGTACTTC	CASSSCFQVSGETQYF
TRBV6-1	TRBJ2-1	TRBD2	few	TGTGCCAGCAGCTCGGGGGGTAGCGGGGCCAATGAGCAGTTCTTC	CASSSGGSGANEQFF
TRBV7-2	TRBJ2-5	TRBD2	-	TGTGCCAGCAGCAACCCCCAGATTCCGGGGGGGACTAGCGGGAATCCTCCCCAGACCCAGTACTTC	CASSNPQIPGGTSGNPPQTQYF
TRBV19	TRBJ2-5	TRBD1	few	TGTGCCAGTAAGGACAGGGGCGAGACCCAGTACTTC	CASKDRGETQYF
TRBV29-1	TRBJ2-1	-	many	TGCAGCGTTGAATCGGGGGATGAGCAGTTCTTC	CSVESGDEQFF
TRBV12-3/TRBV12-4	TRBJ2-3	TRBD2	-	TGTGCCAGCAGTTTCATGTTAGCGGGGGGAGGTACGCAGTATTTT	CASSFMLAGGGTQYF
TRBV5-1	TRBJ1-1	-	few	TGCGCCAGCAGCTTGTACAGGGAAACAGTTGGTGCTTTCTTT	CASSLYRETVGAFF
TRBV7-9	TRBJ2-7	TRBD2	few	TGTGCCAGCAGCTTAGCACTAGCGGCGAGCTCCTACGAGCAGTACTTC	CASSLALAASSYEQYF
TRBV28	TRBJ1-1	-	many	TGTGCCAGCTTATTACAGGCGAACACTGAAGCTTTCTTT	CASLLQANTEAFF
TRBV5-1	TRBJ2-4	-	few	TGCGCCAGCAGCTTGGCCGATCGTATTCAGTACTTC	CASSLADRIQYF
TRBV2	TRBJ2-1	-	many	TGTGCCAGCAGTGATAACCCCACCGTAGGTACTGGGTTCTTC	CASSDNPTVGTGFF
TRBV5-5	TRBJ2-7	TRBD2	many	TGTGCCAGCAGCGGGCAACTAGCGGTCTACGAGCAGTACTTC	CASSGQLAVYEQYF
TRBV12-3/TRBV12-4	TRBJ2-5	TRBD1	few	TGTGCCAGCACCCGGACAGGGGGTTTTGGGGAGACCCAGTACTTC	CASTRTGGFGETQYF